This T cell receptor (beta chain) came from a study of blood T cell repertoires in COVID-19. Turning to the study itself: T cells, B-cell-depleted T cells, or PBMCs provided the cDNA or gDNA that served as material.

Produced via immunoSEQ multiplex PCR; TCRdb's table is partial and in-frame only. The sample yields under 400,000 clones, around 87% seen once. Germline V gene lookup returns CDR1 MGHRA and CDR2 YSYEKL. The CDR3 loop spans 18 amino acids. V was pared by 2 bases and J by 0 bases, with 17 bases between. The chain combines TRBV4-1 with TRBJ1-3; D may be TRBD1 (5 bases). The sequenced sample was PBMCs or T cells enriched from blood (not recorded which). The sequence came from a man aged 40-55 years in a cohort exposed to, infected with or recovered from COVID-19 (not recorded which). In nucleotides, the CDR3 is TGCGCCAGCAGCCAAACATCAGGGACTGGACTCTCTGGAAACACCATATATTTT. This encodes CASSQTSGTGLSGNTIYF.